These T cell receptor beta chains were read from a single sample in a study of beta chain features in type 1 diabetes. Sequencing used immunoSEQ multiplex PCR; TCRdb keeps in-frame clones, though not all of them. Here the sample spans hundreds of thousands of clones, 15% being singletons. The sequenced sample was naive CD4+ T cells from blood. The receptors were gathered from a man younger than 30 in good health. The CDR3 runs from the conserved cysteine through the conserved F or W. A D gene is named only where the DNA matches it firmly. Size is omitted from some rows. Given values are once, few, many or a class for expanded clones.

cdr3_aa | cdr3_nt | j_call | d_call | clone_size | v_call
CASSQESGLGYTF | TGCGCCAGCAGCCAAGAATCAGGGCTCGGCTACACCTTC | TRBJ1-2 | - | - | TRBV4-3
CATSREGSLAGVTDTQYF | TGTGCCACCAGCAGAGAAGGTAGCCTAGCGGGAGTCACAGATACGCAGTATTTT | TRBJ2-3 | TRBD2 | - | TRBV15
CASSLPSHEQFF | TGCGCCAGCAGCTTGCCGAGCCATGAGCAGTTCTTC | TRBJ2-1 | - | - | TRBV5-1
CASSFVWDSAYEQYF | TGTGCCAGCAGCTTTGTTTGGGACAGCGCCTACGAGCAGTACTTC | TRBJ2-7 | TRBD1 | - | TRBV7-2
CASSQVWVRGTDTQYF | TGCGCCAGCAGCCAAGTGTGGGTACGAGGCACAGATACGCAGTATTTT | TRBJ2-3 | - | few | TRBV4-3
CASSHACEQFF | TGCGCCAGCAGCCACGCTTGCGAGCAGTTCTTC | TRBJ2-1 | - | - | TRBV4-3
CSVGGQGHTEAFF | TGCAGCGTGGGGGGACAGGGCCACACTGAAGCTTTCTTT | TRBJ1-1 | TRBD1 | few | TRBV29-1
CASSKDRVFDEQYF | TGTGCCAGCAGTAAGGACAGGGTCTTCGACGAGCAGTACTTC | TRBJ2-7 | TRBD1 | - | TRBV27
CATSRDRLHNYGYTF | TGTGCCACCAGCAGAGATCGGCTACACAACTATGGCTACACCTTC | TRBJ1-2 | - | once | TRBV15
CASSPHLTGEETQYF | TGTGCCAGCAGCCCCCACCTGACAGGGGAAGAGACCCAGTACTTC | TRBJ2-5 | TRBD1 | - | TRBV7-9
CASSMTGPSQPQHF | TGCGCCAGCAGCATGACAGGGCCAAGTCAGCCCCAGCATTTT | TRBJ1-5 | TRBD1 | - | TRBV5-1
CASSSGQGEQYF | TGTGCCAGCAGCTCCGGACAGGGGGAGCAGTACTTC | TRBJ2-7 | TRBD1 | few | TRBV7-3
CASSPRTSRNEQFF | TGTGCCAGCAGCCCTCGGACTAGCAGGAATGAGCAGTTCTTC | TRBJ2-1 | TRBD2 | - | TRBV7-9
CASSPMGGLISNEQFF | TGTGCCAGCTCACCGATGGGGGGCCTGATTAGCAATGAGCAGTTCTTC | TRBJ2-1 | - | few | TRBV18
CASSFSYPGPSNHEQYF | TGTGCCAGCAGTTTCTCCTATCCCGGGCCCTCTAACCACGAGCAGTACTTC | TRBJ2-7 | - | - | TRBV28
CATSRGEGDTQYF | TGTGCCACCAGCAGAGGGGAGGGTGACACGCAGTATTTT | TRBJ2-3 | TRBD2 | few | TRBV15
CASRPTVTGELFF | TGTGCCAGCAGACCGACGGTAACCGGGGAGCTGTTTTTT | TRBJ2-2 | - | - | TRBV28
CASSLAQTSSYEQYF | TGTGCCAGCAGCTTAGCACAGACCAGCTCCTACGAGCAGTACTTC | TRBJ2-7 | - | - | TRBV7-2
CASSGDLNRVGYGYTF | TGTGCCAGCAGCGGAGACCTAAACAGGGTTGGATATGGCTACACCTTC | TRBJ1-2 | - | - | TRBV9
CASSPGQGPYYEQYF | TGTGCCAGCTCACCCGGACAGGGACCCTACTACGAGCAGTACTTC | TRBJ2-7 | TRBD1 | - | TRBV18
CASSQFPSVGQFPYEQYF | TGCGCCAGCAGTCAATTTCCTTCCGTCGGGCAGTTTCCCTACGAGCAGTACTTC | TRBJ2-7 | - | - | TRBV23-1
CASSSLGGSYGYTF | TGTGCCAGCAGTTCTCTCGGGGGGTCCTATGGCTACACCTTC | TRBJ1-2 | - | - | TRBV27
CASSFLGTGTDTQYF | TGTGCCAGCAGCTTCCTAGGGACAGGCACAGATACGCAGTATTTT | TRBJ2-3 | TRBD1 | - | TRBV5-6
CASSSVNSASYNEQFF | TGTGCCAGCAGCTCGGTCAATAGTGCCTCCTACAATGAGCAGTTCTTC | TRBJ2-1 | - | few | TRBV7-9
CASSKTGVGETQYF | TGTGCCAGCAGCAAGACAGGGGTAGGGGAGACCCAGTACTTC | TRBJ2-5 | TRBD1 | - | TRBV7-3
CASSLVFSPLWDGELFF | TGTGCCAGCAGCTTGGTCTTTTCCCCGCTATGGGACGGGGAGCTGTTTTTT | TRBJ2-2 | - | - | TRBV5-6
CASSRAGDSYEQYF | TGCGCCAGCAGCCGAGCGGGAGACTCCTACGAGCAGTACTTC | TRBJ2-7 | TRBD2 | once | TRBV5-1
CATNREAETQYF | TGTGCCACTAACAGGGAGGCAGAGACCCAGTACTTC | TRBJ2-5 | - | - | TRBV6-5
CASSSGGQGRNQPQHF | TGTGCCAGCAGTTCTGGGGGACAGGGGCGCAATCAGCCCCAGCATTTT | TRBJ1-5 | TRBD1 | - | TRBV28